These 19 T cell receptor beta chains were sequenced from one sample in a study of control samples from healthy donors and cancer patients. Some clones are missing from TCRdb's copy, which holds only in-frame ones; the method was immunoSEQ multiplex PCR. This sample yields about 160,000 clones, of which roughly 93% are seen a single time; approximately 5.7% belongs to the top ten. Sequencing was done on a sample of blood. These receptors were obtained from a man between 18 and 35 years old in good health.

The chain has TRBV4-3 and TRBJ1-4; 9 nucleotides align to TRBD1. The length of the CDR3 is 14 residues. V lost 8 bases, J lost 8 bases, and 9 bases stayed unmatched. In germline, CDR1 is LGHNA, CDR2 YSLEER. DNA for the CDR3: TGCGCCAGCGCCGAGGGGACAGGGATGGAAAAACTGTTTTTT. Translation gives CASAEGTGMEKLFF.

The chain links TRBV7-2 to TRBJ1-2; D call uncertain. V lost 1 base, J lost 4 bases, and 16 bases lay in between. The CDR3 covers 16 residues. From germline, CDR1 is SGHTA and CDR2 FQGNSA. The CDR3 DNA sequence: TGTGCCAGCAGCTTAGGGCAGTTAGGGCGGGCCTATGGCTACACCTTC. This codes for CASSLGQLGRAYGYTF.

The chain uses TRBV5-6 and TRBJ1-2, with D tentatively TRBD1 (5 bases). The CDR3 consists of 15 residues. V lost 0 bases and J 2 bases, leaving 11 bases between the germline ends. Germline V gene lookup returns CDR1 SGHDT and CDR2 YYEEEE. CDR3 region: CASSLDPGRNYGYTF. CDR3 in DNA: TGTGCCAGCAGCTTGGATCCAGGGAGGAACTATGGCTACACCTTC.

V usage is TRBV19 and J usage is TRBJ1-1, with D perhaps TRBD1 (5 bases). The V end was cut by 5 bases, the J end by 5 bases, with 15 bases between. The V gene's germline CDR1 is LNHDA and CDR2 SQIVND (reference sequence). CDR3 length: 14 amino acids. CDR3 sequence reads: CASSYGGASTEAFF. Written as DNA, the CDR3 is TGTGCCAGTAGTTATGGGGGAGCCAGTACTGAAGCTTTCTTT. Full variable domain (remainder filled in from reference TRBV19 and TRBJ1-1): DGGITQSPKYLFRKEGQNVTLSCEQNLNHDAMYWYRQDPGQGLRLIYYSQIVNDFQKGDIAEGYSVSREKKESFPLTVTSAQKNPTAFYLCASSYGGASTEAFFGQGTRLTVV.

This chain links TRBV4-1 with TRBJ2-7, with D perhaps TRBD1 (6 bases). This CDR3 spans 16 amino acids. Germline CDR1 is MGHRA and CDR2 is YSYEKL. V lost 1 base, J lost 3 bases, and 16 bases lay in between. CDR3 nucleotide sequence: TGCGCCAGCAGCCAAGGACCAGACAGGCACATCTACGAGCAGTACTTC. Encoded protein: CASSQGPDRHIYEQYF.

Notes on this clone: One end of the junction varies from germline; a read error may be responsible. The chain joins TRBV5-5 to TRBJ1-3, with TRBD1 as a possible D gene (5 bases). The CDR3 covers 16 residues. Germline values: CDR1 SGHKS, CDR2 YYEKEE (reference sequence). This chain's CDR3 is CASSPPVGGNPPPWAF. The CDR3 bases are TGTGCCAGCAGCCCCCCTGTGGGGGGGAATCCCCCCCCTTGGGCGTTT.

The chain employs TRBV7-8 and TRBJ2-1; 9 positions match TRBD2. Germline-derived CDR1 and CDR2 are SGHVS and FQNEAQ. V lost 3 bases, J lost 8 bases, and 17 bases stayed unmatched. This CDR3 comprises 18 residues. Here the CDR3 DNA reads TGTGCCAGCAGCTTGTTTGGGGCAGCGGCGGGAGGGGGCGATGAGCAGTTCTTC. Translation: CASSLFGAAAGGGDEQFF.

This clone was found once. The chain links TRBV29-1 to TRBJ1-4; tentatively, D is TRBD1 (6 bases). Trimming took 0 bases from V and 8 from J, leaving 7 bases between them. From germline, CDR1 is SQVTM and CDR2 ANQGSEA. This CDR3 contains 12 residues. The CDR3 sequence is CSVEDDREKLFF. The CDR3, as DNA: TGCAGCGTTGAAGACGACAGGGAAAAACTGTTTTTT. Filled out from reference TRBV29-1 and TRBJ1-4, the complete variable domain reads SAVISQKPSRDICQRGTSLTIQCQVDSQVTMMFWYRQQPGQSLTLIATANQGSEATYESGFVIDKFPISRPNLTFSTLTVSNMSPEDSSIYLCSVEDDREKLFFGSGTQLSVL.

This chain uses TRBV6-5 with TRBJ1-6; D not resolved. The germline V gene encodes CDR1 MNHEY and CDR2 SVGAGI. The germline V and J ends were trimmed by 0 bases and 11 bases, with 14 bases remaining between them. This CDR3 has 15 amino acids. The CDR3 DNA is TGTGCCAGCAGTTACTCCCACACCCAAGGAACACCCCTCCACTTT. Translated: CASSYSHTQGTPLHF.

A few counts support this clone. The chain is built from TRBV11-2 and TRBJ2-7, with TRBD1 identical over 8 bases. The CDR3 totals 12 residues. The V gene end was trimmed by 6 bases and the J gene end by 7 bases; junction bases not matched to a gene: 5. The germline gives CDR1 SGHAT, CDR2 FQNNGV. CDR3 residues: CASSHTGGEQYF. CDR3 bases: TGTGCCAGCAGTCACACAGGGGGAGAGCAGTACTTC.

V gene TRBV19 combines with J gene TRBJ1-2; 7 nucleotides line up with TRBD1. Trimming removed 9 bases from V and 1 base from J; junction bases left unmatched: 11. The CDR3 is 15 residues long. Germline CDR1 is LNHDA and CDR2 is SQIVND (reference sequence). Here the CDR3 reads CASLGASGGNYGYTF. For the CDR3, the DNA is TGTGCCAGCCTGGGGGCCTCAGGGGGTAACTATGGCTACACCTTC.

V is TRBV19 and J is TRBJ1-5; D unclear. Germline V gene lookup returns CDR1 LNHDA and CDR2 SQIVND (reference sequence). Trimming shortened V by 1 base and J by 4 bases, and 8 bases separated the two germline ends. The CDR3 consists of 14 residues. The CDR3 sequence: CASSIGTVNQPQHF. The CDR3 bases are TGTGCCAGTAGTATAGGAACTGTAAATCAGCCCCAGCATTTT.

In DNA, the CDR3 is TGTGCCAGCAGCTTAGTGGCGAGGCGCTACGAGCAGTACTTC. It codes for CASSLVARRYEQYF. The rearrangement joins TRBV13 to TRBJ2-7; D is uncertain. The ends were cut back, 1 base at V and 3 bases at J, with 10 bases in the middle. The CDR3 sequence is 14 residues long. Germline assignment: CDR1 PRHDT and CDR2 FYEKMQ (reference sequence).

The chain joins TRBV5-4 to TRBJ2-1, with 7 nucleotides matching TRBD1. Trimming removed 4 bases from V and 8 bases from J; junction bases left unmatched: 12. From germline, CDR1 is SGHNT and CDR2 YYREEE (reference sequence). This CDR3 has 15 residues. Here the CDR3 reads CASSLGQVPGDEQFF. In nucleotides, the CDR3 is TGTGCCAGCAGCCTTGGACAGGTACCCGGGGATGAGCAGTTCTTC.

The chain has TRBV4-2 and TRBJ2-3, with 8 bases that match TRBD2. The CDR3 loop spans 15 amino acids. Germline loops: CDR1 LGHNA, CDR2 YNFKEQ. After removal of 3 bases from V and 0 bases from J, the junction contained 2 bases not matched to a gene. The CDR3, as DNA: TGTGCCAGCAGCCAGCTAGCGGGCAGCACAGATACGCAGTATTTT. It codes for CASSQLAGSTDTQYF.

The chain joins TRBV10-3 to TRBJ2-5; 7 nucleotides match TRBD2. CDR1 is ENHRY and CDR2 is SYGVKD in the germline V gene. The CDR3 consists of 13 residues. V was clipped by 10 bases and J by 4 bases; unmatched bases: 9. The CDR3 DNA follows: TGTGCCACCGTGGGGAGGGTGTTAGAGACCCAGTACTTC. Protein sequence: CATVGRVLETQYF.

In nucleotides, the CDR3 is TGTGCCAGCAGCGCTGCTACCGCTGCCTACAATGAGCAGTTCTTC. It specifies CASSAATAAYNEQFF. The chain couples TRBV9 to TRBJ2-1; unclear D gene. Trimming pared 3 bases from V and 2 bases from J, leaving 12 bases between. Germline lookup yields CDR1 SGDLS and CDR2 YYNGEE. This CDR3 comprises 15 residues.

The rearrangement joins TRBV5-1 to TRBJ2-2, with a tentative D call TRBD1 (6 bases). The CDR3 loop spans 19 amino acids. In germline, CDR1 is SGHRS, CDR2 YFSETQ. Trimming took 0 bases from V and 5 from J, leaving 23 bases between them. The CDR3: CASSLGRDTVTISTGELFF. The CDR3 DNA sequence: TGCGCCAGCAGCTTGGGCCGGGACACGGTTACCATTTCGACCGGGGAGCTGTTTTTT.

The chain links TRBV5-6 to TRBJ1-2; D might be TRBD1 (5 bases). This CDR3 spans 13 amino acids. Germline V gene data show CDR1 as SGHDT and CDR2 as YYEEEE. V was clipped by 7 bases and J by 3 bases, with 13 bases between them. The DNA of the CDR3 is TGTGCCAGCGGCAGGGTTGTCGACTATGGCTACACCTTC. Protein product: CASGRVVDYGYTF.